The 18 T cell receptor beta chains below come from one sample, sequenced in a study of shared clonotypes between healthy human individuals. The protocol was immunoSEQ multiplex PCR, while the TCRdb copy is restricted to in-frame clones and leaves out a portion. The table records hundreds of thousands of clones, 60% to 75% of them present only once. The specimen was memory CD4+ T cells sorted from blood. Described subset: CD45RA-negative fraction. The receptors were gathered from a woman aged 25 to 39 in good health.

This clone has just a few counts. The V gene is TRBV4-2, the J gene TRBJ2-1; 8 bases fit TRBD1. CDR3 length: 15 amino acids. Germline-derived CDR1 and CDR2 are LGHNA and YNFKEQ. Trimming took 9 bases from V and 4 from J; bases not matched to a gene: 11. In DNA, the CDR3 is TGTGCCAGTAGACGAGGGGGACAGGAGTACAATGAGCAGTTCTTC. Its translation is CASRRGGQEYNEQFF.

The chain has TRBV27 and TRBJ2-1, with D uncertain. Germline assignment: CDR1 MNHEY and CDR2 SMNVEV (reference sequence). The CDR3 spans 13 residues. Trimming took off 3 bases at V and 6 bases at J, with 9 bases between the two ends. In DNA, the CDR3 is TGTGCCAGCAGTTTGTCCTATCGCAATGAGCAGTTCTTC. Encoded protein: CASSLSYRNEQFF.

J is TRBJ1-2 and V is TRBV28; no clear D. The CDR3 has 15 amino acids. Germline V lookup: CDR1 MDHEN, CDR2 SYDVKM. Trimming removed 5 bases at V and 0 bases at J, with 13 bases between. CDR3 protein: CASSAPGRANYGYTF. CDR3 nucleotides: TGTGCCAGCAGTGCCCCAGGCAGAGCTAACTATGGCTACACCTTC.

V gene TRBV7-2 combines with J gene TRBJ2-1, with D possibly TRBD2 on 5 matching bases. This CDR3 has 15 residues. V dropped 1 base and J dropped 4 bases, with 11 bases sitting between them. CDR1 is SGHTA, CDR2 FQGNSA, per germline. CDR3 residues: CASSLERNRYNEQFF. The CDR3 bases are TGTGCCAGCAGCTTAGAGCGGAATAGATACAATGAGCAGTTCTTC.

The chain has TRBV23-1 and TRBJ2-7; TRBD2 is a possible D gene (5 bases). TRBV23-1 is recorded as an ORF, its role being uncertain. The germline V and J ends were trimmed by 3 bases and 4 bases, with 13 bases remaining between them. The length of the CDR3 is 14 residues. CDR3 sequence (DNA): TGCGCCAGCAGTCACTGGGGAGAACCTTACGAGCAGTACTTC. Its protein is CASSHWGEPYEQYF.

This clone was detected only once. J is TRBJ2-3 and V is TRBV7-8; 14 bases match TRBD2. The germline gives CDR1 SGHVS, CDR2 FQNEAQ. V shed 5 bases and J 6 bases; nucleotides not matched to a gene: 4. The CDR3 runs to 15 residues. Here the CDR3 DNA reads TGTGCCAGCAGCCCCTGGACTAGCGGGAGGGATACGCAGTATTTT. It encodes CASSPWTSGRDTQYF.

The chain combines TRBV7-6 with TRBJ2-7; a possible D gene is TRBD2 (6 bases). The CDR3 contains 15 residues. V dropped 2 bases and J dropped 2 bases, with 13 bases sitting between them. Germline assignment: CDR1 SGHVS and CDR2 FNYEAQ. The CDR3 nucleotides read TGTGCCAGCAGCTTACTCTCGACTAGTACCTACGAGCAGTACTTC. Encoded protein: CASSLLSTSTYEQYF.

V is TRBV19 and J is TRBJ1-5; D might be TRBD1 (6 bases). The CDR3 is made up of 15 amino acids. CDR1 and CDR2 (germline): LNHDA, SQIVND (reference sequence). Deletions cut 5 bases from V and 6 bases from J, with 17 bases between. The CDR3 sequence is CASSYREILGQPQHF. The CDR3 DNA follows: TGTGCCAGTAGTTACAGGGAAATTTTGGGTCAGCCCCAGCATTTT.

To note about this clone: One junction end disagrees with the germline gene, perhaps due to a read error. The rearrangement links TRBV6-6 to TRBJ2-7, with D perhaps TRBD1 (5 bases). Germline loops: CDR1 MNHNY, CDR2 SVGAGI (reference sequence). This CDR3 is 13 amino acids long. In nucleotides, the CDR3 is TGTGCCATCAGTGTCCAGGGCCTTTACGAGCAGTACTTC. It encodes CAISVQGLYEQYF.

This clone was observed once. This chain joins TRBV11-1 and TRBJ1-4; no clear D gene. Trimming removed 1 base from V and 4 bases from J, with 7 bases in between. The germline V gene encodes CDR1 SGHAT and CDR2 FQDESV (reference sequence). The CDR3 runs 14 residues. The CDR3 protein is CASSLGRNNEKLFF. The CDR3 coding sequence is TGTGCCAGCAGCTTAGGGCGGAATAATGAAAAACTGTTTTTT. Looking up the rest from reference TRBV11-1 and TRBJ1-4 gives the full variable domain: EAEVAQSPRYKITEKSQAVAFWCDPISGHATLYWYRQILGQGPELLVQFQDESVVDDSQLPKDRFSAERLKGVDSTLKIQPAELGDSAMYLCASSLGRNNEKLFFGSGTQLSVL.

CDR3 DNA sequence: TGCAGCGTGGCGGCAACCCAAGAGACCCAGTACTTC. Translated: CSVAATQETQYF. J is TRBJ2-5 and V is TRBV29-1; D not certain. The germline gives CDR1 SQVTM, CDR2 ANQGSEA. The V end lost 6 bases, the J end lost 1 base, and 9 bases lay between the germline ends. This CDR3 comprises 12 residues.

The chain links TRBV25-1 to TRBJ2-1; TRBD2 is a possible D gene (6 bases). Germline CDR1 is MGHDK and CDR2 is SYGVNS. The ends were cut back, 7 bases at V and 0 bases at J, with 13 bases in the middle. This CDR3 has 15 residues. CDR3 nucleotides: TGTGCCAGCATGACCGCGGGAAGCTCCTACAATGAGCAGTTCTTC. Amino acids: CASMTAGSSYNEQFF.

This clone has a single count. The genes are TRBV21-1 and TRBJ2-1; the table's D call of TRBD2 was not tested on the DNA. TRBV21-1 is marked as a pseudogene. CDR3 size: 16 residues. The CDR3 bases are TGTGCCAGCAGCAAAGCGCTTCCCACTAGTTACGATGAGCAGTTCTTC. Translation gives CASSKALPTSYDEQFF.

The genes are TRBV28 and TRBJ2-3; 10 bases map to TRBD2. Germline loops: CDR1 MDHEN, CDR2 SYDVKM. This CDR3 spans 14 amino acids. The junction had 9 bases not matched to a gene; V was cut back by 10 bases and J by 5 bases. The CDR3 here is CATRLAGAKDTQYF. The CDR3 DNA follows: TGTGCCACTCGGCTAGCGGGAGCCAAAGATACGCAGTATTTT.

The rearrangement uses TRBV5-1 and TRBJ1-5; D might be TRBD1 (6 bases). V dropped 2 bases and J dropped 4 bases, with 13 bases sitting between them. CDR3 length: 15 residues. The germline V gene has CDR1 SGHRS and CDR2 YFSETQ. This CDR3 is CASSFGDTPNQPQHF. DNA for the CDR3: TGCGCCAGCAGCTTCGGGGACACCCCAAATCAGCCCCAGCATTTT.

This clone was seen many times. The rearrangement uses TRBV19 and TRBJ2-3; possibly TRBD1 for D (5 bases). Trimming pared 2 bases from V and 2 bases from J, leaving 8 bases between. CDR3 length: 14 residues. Per the germline V gene, CDR1 is LNHDA and CDR2 is SQIVND (reference sequence). DNA of the CDR3: TGTGCCAGTAGTATAAGACAGCTCACAGATACGCAGTATTTT. Its translation is CASSIRQLTDTQYF.

V usage is TRBV5-1 and J usage is TRBJ1-5; no firm D call. Looked up from germline, CDR1 is SGHRS and CDR2 is YFSETQ. Trimming left V 4 bases short and J 7 bases short, with 15 bases between. The CDR3 runs to 14 residues. The CDR3 protein is CASSVESGRQPQHF. The CDR3 nucleotides read TGCGCCAGCAGCGTGGAATCGGGAAGGCAGCCCCAGCATTTT.

This chain joins TRBV2 and TRBJ2-7; D might be TRBD2 (6 bases). This CDR3 spans 15 amino acids. Trimming shortened V by 3 bases and J by 2 bases, and 14 bases separated the two germline ends. Germline values: CDR1 SNHLY, CDR2 FYNNEI. CDR3 DNA sequence: TGTGCCAGCAGTGACGGTGGGCGGGGAACCTACGAGCAGTACTTC. Its translation: CASSDGGRGTYEQYF.